Below are 14 T cell receptor beta chains sequenced from a single sample in a study of breast tumors, draining lymph nodes, adjacent tissues. TCRdb independently ran MiXCR on the multiplex PCR reads; one entry per CDR3 protein. There are roughly 130,000 distinct CDR3 sequences in the sample; 30% to 35% occur only once, and around 2.3% lies in the top ten. Samples came from axillary lymph nodes draining the breast cancer. The sequenced material came from axillary lymph node tissue. The receptors come from a female donor with breast cancer. Some clones in this sample may be carry-over from other donors' samples.

Turning to this clonotype: One end of the junction fails to match germline, which may point to a read error. This chain uses TRBV10-3 with TRBJ2-6; tentatively, D is TRBD2 (6 bases). The CDR3 is 12 amino acids. Germline V gene sequence: CDR1 ENHRY, CDR2 SYGVKD. The CDR3 bases are TGTGCCATCAGTGAGGGGGGGTTCACTGAAGCTTTC. Translation: CAISEGGFTEAF.

The gene calls are TRBV7-9 and TRBJ1-1; D unresolved. CDR3 length: 15 amino acids. V was trimmed by 4 bases and J by 5 bases, leaving 17 bases between them. The germline CDR1 and CDR2 sequences are SEHNR and FQNEAQ (reference sequence). CDR3 nucleotide sequence: TGTGCCAGCAGCTGGCTGGACCTACTAGGGACTGAAGCTTTCTTT. Its protein product is CASSWLDLLGTEAFF.

This clonotype was observed many times. V is TRBV5-8 and J is TRBJ1-2; D uncertain. From germline, CDR1 is SGHTS and CDR2 YDEGEE. The CDR3 has 13 residues. The germline V and J ends were trimmed by 0 bases and 4 bases, with 7 bases remaining between them. The CDR3 region is CASSLETSYGYTF. CDR3 nucleotides: TGTGCCAGCAGCTTGGAGACAAGCTATGGCTACACCTTC.

V usage is TRBV9 and J usage is TRBJ2-1; 7 bases fit TRBD1. This CDR3 spans 19 amino acids. Germline V CDR1 and CDR2: SGDLS, YYNGEE. V dropped 5 bases and J dropped 0; count of bases not matched to a gene: 17. In DNA, the CDR3 is TGTGCCAGCAGTCGACCGGGACAGAGTTCCGCCGCCTCCTACAATGAGCAGTTCTTC. Protein sequence: CASSRPGQSSAASYNEQFF.

To note about this clonotype: In this CDR3 the conserved last residue, phenylalanine or tryptophan, is missing, so a read error is likely. The DNA is left out, because the CDR3 cannot be placed on it with certainty; the CDR3 is given as TCRdb lists it. CDR3 residues: CAISKGGLYGYTFGS. The chain couples TRBV10-3 to TRBJ2-5; the table's D gene call, TRBD1, was not cross checked with the DNA. The CDR3 adds up to 15 amino acids, both ends counted. CDR1 is ENHRY, CDR2 SYGVKD, per germline.

The J gene is TRBJ1-4, the V gene TRBV6-1; D is perhaps TRBD1 (5 bases). With 4 bases removed from V and 10 bases from J, the gap between germline ends came to 10 bases. CDR1 and CDR2 (germline): MNHNS, SASEGT. The CDR3 spans 12 residues. This CDR3 is CASSAPGPKLFF. The CDR3 nucleotides are TGTGCCAGCAGTGCCCCAGGGCCAAAACTGTTTTTT.

The table lists this clonotype with many counts. The rearrangement uses TRBV30 and TRBJ2-5, with D perhaps assigned TRBD1 or TRBD2 (6 bases each). Trimming pared 2 bases from V and 5 bases from J, leaving 12 bases between. The CDR3 totals 13 residues. Germline values: CDR1 GTSNPN, CDR2 SVGIG (reference sequence). CDR3 in amino acids: CAWSMGGEETQYF. CDR3 coding DNA: TGTGCCTGGAGTATGGGGGGCGAGGAGACCCAGTACTTC. The full variable domain, rest sourced from reference TRBV30 and TRBJ2-5, is SQTIHQWPATLVQPVGSPLSLECTVEGTSNPNLYWYRQAAGRGLQLLFYSVGIGQISSEVPQNLSASRPQDRQFILSSKKLLLSDSGFYLCAWSMGGEETQYFGPGTRLLVL.

This clonotype was seen many times. This chain links TRBV2 with TRBJ2-7, with 15 positions matching TRBD2. Germline-derived CDR1 and CDR2 are SNHLY and FYNNEI. Trimming removed 6 bases from V and 1 base from J; junction bases left unmatched: 7. The CDR3 is 17 amino acids. The CDR3 reads CASRNLGTSGGSYEQYV. The CDR3 DNA reads TGTGCCAGCAGGAACCTGGGGACTAGCGGGGGGTCCTACGAGCAGTACGTC.

This clonotype was picked up many times. The chain joins TRBV20-1 to TRBJ2-1; 8 bases fit TRBD2. The CDR3 covers 14 residues. With 5 bases clipped from V and 9 bases from J, the junction kept 12 bases outside the gene matches. CDR1 is DFQATT, CDR2 SNEGSKA, per germline (reference sequence). CDR3 sequence (DNA): TGCAGTGCTGGGGGACTAGTGGGGCCAGGTGAGCAGTTCTTC. Its translation is CSAGGLVGPGEQFF.

This chain links TRBV4-1 with TRBJ1-1, with no clear D. V dropped 4 bases and J dropped 5 bases, with 14 bases sitting between them. The CDR3 has 14 amino acids. Germline loops: CDR1 MGHRA, CDR2 YSYEKL. The CDR3, as DNA: TGCGCCAGCAGCCGGGATCCGGGCCGAACTGAAGCTTTCTTT. The encoded protein is CASSRDPGRTEAFF.

This sequence joins TRBV11-2 and TRBJ2-5; 8 positions agree with TRBD1. V was clipped by 5 bases and J by 4 bases; unmatched bases: 12. Looked up from germline, CDR1 is SGHAT and CDR2 is FQNNGV. The CDR3 length is 16 residues. The DNA for the CDR3 is TGTGCCAGCAGCGAGACTCCGACAGGGGCGACAGAGACCCAGTACTTC. Translated: CASSETPTGATETQYF.

Turning to this clonotype: Given a much more abundant clone one base away, this may be a read error. The V call is TRBV5-6, the J call TRBJ2-1; TRBD2 aligns across 11 bases. The length of the CDR3 is 17 residues. Trimming took 3 bases from V and 9 from J; bases not matched to a gene: 14. Germline loops: CDR1 SGHDT, CDR2 YYEEEE. The CDR3 loop is CASSWARNSGGVSEQFF. The CDR3 DNA follows: TGTGCCAGCAGCTGGGCCAGGAATAGCGGGGGGGTATCTGAGCAGTTCTTC.

The J gene is TRBJ1-1, the V gene TRBV5-1; D not certain. The CDR3 is made up of 17 amino acids. CDR1 is SGHRS, CDR2 YFSETQ, per germline. Trimming cost V 0 bases and J 1 base, with 16 bases left between them. The CDR3 sequence: CASSLAVDTLGNTEAFF. CDR3 DNA sequence: TGCGCCAGCAGCTTGGCCGTGGATACCCTCGGGAACACTGAAGCTTTCTTT. The entire variable domain, with the rest obtained from reference TRBV5-1 and TRBJ1-1, is as follows: KAGVTQTPRYLIKTRGQQVTLSCSPISGHRSVSWYQQTPGQGLQFLFEYFSETQRNKGNFPGRFSGRQFSNSRSEMNVSTLELGDSALYLCASSLAVDTLGNTEAFFGQGTRLTVV.

This clonotype was counted at least ten times. The chain joins TRBV5-8 to TRBJ2-1, with D perhaps matching TRBD1 (6 bases). The germline gives CDR1 SGHTS, CDR2 YDEGEE. The V gene lost 1 base and the J gene lost 1 base, with 12 bases spanning the gap. The CDR3 consists of 16 residues. CDR3: CASSLPGQMSYNEQFF. CDR3 nucleotides: TGTGCCAGCAGCTTGCCCGGACAGATGTCCTACAATGAGCAGTTCTTC.